Each of the 14 T cell receptor beta chains below was sequenced from the same sample in a study of T cells in Graves' hyperthyroidism and ophthalmopathy. It was RNA transcripts that yielded the amplified TCR beta CDR3 regions. In the first-round RT-PCR of the TCR CDR3, the HTBI primer set was used. TCRdb reprocessed the multiplex PCR reads via MiXCR and lists one record per CDR3 protein. The sample records 490,000 or so distinct CDR3 sequences, around a fifth being singletons. The sequenced material came from blood. These receptors all come from a woman aged 65 to 85 with Graves' ophthalmopathy.

This clonotype was seen more than once but under ten times. This chain joins TRBV27 and TRBJ1-2, with 9 bases identical to TRBD1. The CDR3 spans 15 residues. Germline V lookup: CDR1 MNHEY, CDR2 SMNVEV (reference sequence). Trimming removed 8 bases from V and 5 bases from J; junction bases left unmatched: 12. CDR3 in DNA: TGTGCCAGCGCAGCCCGGGACAGGGCTATTTATGGCTACACCTTC. It is translated as CASAARDRAIYGYTF.

The sample holds many counts of this clonotype. The V gene is TRBV5-5, the J gene TRBJ1-2; D ambiguous. Trimming left V 2 bases short and J 7 bases short, with 9 bases between. Germline CDR1 SGHKS, CDR2 YYEKEE (reference sequence). The CDR3 is 12 residues long. CDR3 DNA: TGTGCCAGCAGCTTTGGCGTGAGTGGCTACACCTTC. Translation: CASSFGVSGYTF.

This clonotype was observed at least ten times. V gene TRBV12-3 or TRBV12-4 combines with J gene TRBJ1-1; D uncertain. The CDR3 is 14 amino acids. Trimming left V 1 base short and J 6 bases short, with 12 bases between. The DNA for the CDR3 is TGTGCCAGCAGTTTAGGGTTTAGGGAGGCTGAAGCTTTCTTT. The encoded protein is CASSLGFREAEAFF.

This clonotype was counted between two and nine times. This CDR3 reads CASSQKQGPHYEQYF. The CDR3 nucleotides are TGTGCCAGCAGCCAGAAACAGGGACCACACTACGAGCAGTACTTC. J is TRBJ2-7 and V is TRBV7-8; tentative D call: TRBD1 (6 bases). V was shortened by 5 bases and J by 3 bases, with 17 bases between the two germline ends. This CDR3 is 15 amino acids long. The germline CDR1 and CDR2 sequences are SGHVS and FQNEAQ. The full variable domain, rest sourced from reference TRBV7-8 and TRBJ2-7, is GAGVSQSPRYKVAKRGQDVALRCDPISGHVSLFWYQQALGQGPEFLTYFQNEAQLDKSGLPSDRFFAERPEGSVSTLKIQRTQQEDSAVYLCASSQKQGPHYEQYFGPGTRLTVT.

This clonotype occurred a few times. The V gene is TRBV4-1, the J gene TRBJ2-1; 7 positions agree with TRBD2. Germline CDR1 MGHRA, CDR2 YSYEKL. Unmatched junction bases numbered 9, after V lost 1 base and J lost 6 bases. The CDR3 covers 16 residues. In nucleotides, the CDR3 is TGCGCCAGCAGCCAAGTGGTGCGGGAGAAGGCCAATGAGCAGTTCTTC. This translates into CASSQVVREKANEQFF.

V gene TRBV24-1 combines with J gene TRBJ1-6, with D perhaps matching TRBD1 (5 bases). The CDR3 covers 17 residues. Trimming stripped 9 bases from V and 8 bases from J, with 25 bases between. CDR1 is KGHDR and CDR2 is SFDVKD in the germline V gene. CDR3 sequence reads: CATGAPNYRYFHSPLHF. Here the CDR3 DNA reads TGTGCCACCGGAGCCCCAAACTACAGGTATTTTCATTCACCCCTCCACTTT.

The chain carries TRBV9 and TRBJ1-2, with unresolved D. Germline V gives CDR1 SGDLS, CDR2 YYNGEE. The CDR3 is 13 amino acids. The V end was cut by 0 bases, the J end by 5 bases, with 8 bases between. CDR3 loop: CASSVESRYGYTF. The CDR3 nucleotides are TGTGCCAGCAGCGTAGAATCACGGTATGGCTACACCTTC.

This chain uses TRBV5-1 with TRBJ2-5; 8 nucleotides line up with TRBD1. Germline loops: CDR1 SGHRS, CDR2 YFSETQ. V lost 4 bases, J lost 3 bases, and 8 bases stayed unmatched. There are 15 residues in the CDR3. CDR3 protein: CASSTAGTGKETQYF. In DNA form, the CDR3 reads TGCGCCAGCAGCACTGCCGGGACAGGCAAAGAGACCCAGTACTTC.

This clonotype was seen at least ten times. V gene TRBV2 combines with J gene TRBJ2-1, with D unclear. V was cut by 4 bases and J by 13 bases, with 17 bases left in between. CDR1 and CDR2 (germline): SNHLY, FYNNEI. The CDR3 contains 13 residues. The CDR3 DNA reads as TGTGCCAGCAGTGCGTCTCCGTTAGTTTTCCAGTTCTTC. This codes for CASSASPLVFQFF.

CDR3 loop: CASSLGHQGVNEKLFF. CDR3 nucleotide sequence: TGCGCCAGCAGCCTGGGACACCAAGGGGTTAATGAAAAACTGTTTTTT. V usage is TRBV4-3 and J usage is TRBJ1-4; possibly TRBD1 for D (6 bases). The CDR3 is made up of 16 amino acids. V gave up 4 bases and J gave up 4 bases, with 16 bases separating them. In germline, CDR1 is LGHNA, CDR2 YSLEER.

This clonotype was counted only a few times. V usage is TRBV25-1 and J usage is TRBJ2-5; the match to TRBD2 covers 7 bases. This CDR3 is built from 15 residues. After removal of 0 bases from V and 5 bases from J, the junction contained 6 bases not matched to a gene. Per germline, CDR1 MGHDK and CDR2 SYGVNS. The CDR3 here is CASSEYRTSPETQYF. CDR3 sequence (DNA): TGTGCCAGCAGTGAATATCGGACTAGTCCGGAGACCCAGTACTTC.

This clonotype was detected ten times or more. The V and J genes are TRBV28 and TRBJ2-7; 11 nucleotides line up with TRBD2. Trimming removed 1 base from V and 0 bases from J; junction bases left unmatched: 2. Germline V gene data show CDR1 as MDHEN and CDR2 as SYDVKM. The CDR3 runs 16 residues. CDR3 bases: TGTGCCAGCAGTTTATCCGGGACTAGCGGCTCCTACGAGCAGTACTTC. This gives the protein CASSLSGTSGSYEQYF.

This clonotype was counted a few times. This CDR3 is CASSQPPGQVDGRTEAFF. DNA of the CDR3: TGCGCCAGCAGCCAACCGCCGGGACAGGTAGATGGGAGGACTGAAGCTTTCTTT. The chain links TRBV4-1 to TRBJ1-1; the match to TRBD1 covers 8 bases. Losses at the gene ends were 2 bases for V and 5 bases for J; bases not matched to a gene: 16. This CDR3 region has 18 residues. Germline CDR1 is MGHRA and CDR2 is YSYEKL.

This clonotype has just one count. One base away lies a much larger clone, so this may be a sequencing read error. V gene TRBV12-3 or TRBV12-4 combines with J gene TRBJ1-1, with D tentatively TRBD1 (5 bases). CDR3 length: 12 amino acids. In nucleotides, the CDR3 is TGTGGCAGCAGCTACAGGACGGGTGAAGCTTTCTTT. It is translated as CGSSYRTGEAFF.